These T cell receptor beta chains were read from a single sample in a study of beta chain features in type 1 diabetes. Some clones are missing from TCRdb's copy, which holds only in-frame ones; the method was immunoSEQ multiplex PCR. The repertoire holds 600,000 to 650,000 clones, with about 16% as singletons. Material: naive CD4+ T cells from blood. These receptors all stem from a man aged 18 to 30 in good health. CDR3s include the opening cysteine and the closing phenylalanine or tryptophan. A D gene is named only where the DNA matches it firmly. Rows give clone size only sometimes, using once, few, many, or a class for an expanded clone.

- TRBJ2-2 TRBV2 few CASTLNTRNTGELFF TGTGCCAGCACCCTTAATACCAGGAACACCGGGGAGCTGTTTTTT
TRBD2 TRBJ2-3 TRBV5-1 few CASSLDLREATDTQYF TGCGCCAGCAGCTTGGATTTGCGGGAGGCCACAGATACGCAGTATTTT
TRBD1 TRBJ1-5 TRBV30 - CAWSGGQGGNQPQHF TGTGCCTGGAGTGGGGGACAGGGAGGCAATCAGCCCCAGCATTTT
- TRBJ2-5 TRBV29-1 - CSVATPPGTQYF TGCAGCGTTGCTACTCCCCCGGGGACCCAGTACTTC
- TRBJ2-1 TRBV9 - CASSWDSYNEQFF TGTGCCAGCAGCTGGGACTCCTACAATGAGCAGTTCTTC
- TRBJ2-4 TRBV5-4 few CASSPYQGTKNIQYF TGTGCCAGCAGCCCCTATCAGGGGACCAAAAACATTCAGTACTTC
TRBD1 TRBJ2-5 TRBV5-1 few CASSEDRAGAETQYF TGCGCCAGCAGCGAGGACAGGGCAGGGGCAGAGACCCAGTACTTC
TRBD1 TRBJ1-1 TRBV7-2 few CASTLAQGAITEAFF TGTGCCAGCACCCTAGCCCAGGGGGCTATCACTGAAGCTTTCTTT
TRBD1 TRBJ1-1 TRBV19 - CASSTPQGGGTEAFF TGTGCCAGTAGTACCCCCCAAGGGGGCGGCACTGAAGCTTTCTTT
TRBD1 TRBJ1-2 TRBV6-5 few CASSYSGTAPNYGYTF TGTGCCAGCAGTTACTCGGGGACAGCCCCTAACTATGGCTACACCTTC
- TRBJ2-2 TRBV28 few CASSFMKLTQNTGELFF TGTGCCAGCAGTTTTATGAAGTTGACTCAGAACACCGGGGAGCTGTTTTTT
- TRBJ1-1 TRBV7-9 few CASSLNAGAGEGAFF TGTGCCAGCAGCTTAAACGCAGGGGCTGGGGAGGGAGCTTTCTTT
TRBD1 TRBJ2-1 TRBV7-2 - CASTVGDRVYNEQFF TGTGCCAGCACGGTGGGGGACAGGGTCTACAATGAGCAGTTCTTC
TRBD2 TRBJ2-7 TRBV27 - CASRTSGWGEQYF TGTGCCAGCAGAACTAGCGGTTGGGGGGAGCAGTACTTC
- TRBJ2-3 TRBV25-1 - CASSSYPGYTDTQYF TGTGCCAGCAGTTCTTACCCCGGATACACAGATACGCAGTATTTT
- TRBJ2-7 TRBV30 few CAWRSPYEQYF TGTGCCTGGAGGTCCCCCTACGAGCAGTACTTC
- TRBJ2-7 TRBV5-1 few CASSLGQGGYEQYF TGCGCCAGCAGCTTGGGGCAGGGTGGTTACGAGCAGTACTTC
- TRBJ2-5 TRBV30 - CAWSVLRGFTRSSRETQYF TGTGCCTGGAGTGTACTCCGAGGCTTTACCCGGTCAAGTCGCGAGACCCAGTACTTC
- TRBJ2-6 TRBV29-1 - CRVKGLPGANVLTF TGCAGGGTAAAAGGGTTGCCTGGGGCCAACGTCCTGACTTTC
- TRBJ1-3 TRBV7-8 - CASRHSSGNTIYF TGTGCCAGCAGGCATTCCTCTGGAAACACCATATATTTT
TRBD2 TRBJ2-5 TRBV7-2 - CASSRGLAGGGETQYF TGTGCCAGCAGCCGAGGACTAGCGGGAGGAGGAGAGACCCAGTACTTC
- TRBJ2-1 TRBV19 few CASSWRGNEQFF TGTGCCAGTAGTTGGAGGGGCAATGAGCAGTTCTTC
TRBD2 TRBJ2-5 TRBV27 - CASRSSGRFETQYF TGTGCCAGCAGATCCAGCGGGAGATTCGAGACCCAGTACTTC
- TRBJ1-2 TRBV29-1 - CSALTGGYTF TGCAGCGCTTTAACTGGTGGCTACACCTTC
TRBD1 TRBJ1-2 TRBV7-2 few CASSLVGQGTNYGYTF TGTGCCAGCAGCTTAGTTGGACAGGGGACTAACTATGGCTACACCTTC
- TRBJ2-3 TRBV11-2 - CASSGVQAPSTDTQYF TGTGCCAGCAGCGGTGTTCAGGCGCCTAGCACAGATACGCAGTATTTT
TRBD2 TRBJ2-5 TRBV7-3 - CASSRDSSGGPQYF TGTGCCAGCAGCCGAGATTCTAGCGGGGGGCCTCAGTACTTC
- TRBJ2-7 TRBV10-3 - CAISDLSSYEQYF TGTGCCATCAGTGATCTCAGCTCCTACGAGCAGTACTTC
TRBD2 TRBJ2-7 TRBV14 few CASSQNQLGLGGFQYF TGTGCCAGCAGCCAAAATCAGTTGGGACTAGGAGGATTCCAGTACTTC
TRBD1 TRBJ1-5 TRBV30 - CASTGTVSNQPQHF TGTGCCTCGACCGGGACAGTAAGCAATCAGCCCCAGCATTTT
- TRBJ1-2 TRBV6-1 - CAQWPGKPYGYTF TGTGCTCAGTGGCCCGGGAAACCGTATGGCTACACCTTC
- TRBJ2-7 TRBV15 - CATSRDRSGYEQYF TGTGCCACCAGCAGAGATAGAAGCGGCTACGAGCAGTACTTC
TRBD1 TRBJ2-7 TRBV7-9 - CASSRQGGSSYEQYF TGTGCCAGCAGCCGTCAAGGGGGCAGCTCCTACGAGCAGTACTTC
- TRBJ1-1 TRBV5-1 - CASSPNIPKVGTEAFF TGCGCCAGCAGCCCAAACATTCCAAAGGTCGGGACTGAAGCTTTCTTT